These 5 T cell receptor beta chains were all obtained from the same sample, sequenced in a study of monozygotic twins with inflammatory bowel disease. TCRdb re-called the 5' RACE reads; every CDR3 protein appears as one record, without DNA. The ten top clones account for 5.6%, within a sample of roughly 300,000 distinct CDR3 sequences. Sequencing was carried out using blood. The source is a human donor with ulcerative colitis or Crohn's disease, or a healthy co-twin of an affected twin (not recorded which).

The J gene is TRBJ2-1, the V gene TRBV28; TCRdb designates TRBD2, a call that cannot be tested without DNA. CDR1 and CDR2 from the germline V gene are MDHEN and SYDVKM. The CDR3 spans 13 residues. The CDR3 loop is CAAGLALGNEQFF. Filled out from reference TRBV28 and TRBJ2-1, the complete variable domain reads DVKVTQSSRYLVKRTGEKVFLECVQDMDHENMFWYRQDPGLGLRLIYFSYDVKMKEKGDIPEGYSVSREKKERFSLILESASTNQTSMYLCAAGLALGNEQFFGPGTRLTVL.

This chain links TRBV6-1 with TRBJ2-3. Per germline, CDR1 MNHNS and CDR2 SASEGT. CDR3 size: 14 residues. CDR3 sequence reads: CASSQGLVPDTQYF.

The chain recombines TRBV18 with TRBJ2-5; TCRdb designates TRBD1, a call that cannot be tested without DNA. The CDR3 extends over 15 amino acids. CDR1 and CDR2 from the germline V gene are KGHSH and LQKENI. The CDR3 spells CASSLTTGQQETQYF.

The chain links TRBV7-2 to TRBJ1-6; as DNA is missing, the TRBD1 call by TCRdb cannot be tested. Germline-derived CDR1 and CDR2 are SGHTA and FQGNSA. The CDR3 contains 14 residues. CDR3 residues: CASSQRQLNSPLHF. The full variable domain, with the rest looked up from reference TRBV7-2 and TRBJ1-6, is GAGVSQSPSNKVTEKGKDVELRCDPISGHTALYWYRQSLGQGLEFLIYFQGNSAPDKSGLPSDRFSAERTGGSVSTLTIQRTQQEDSAVYLCASSQRQLNSPLHFGNGTRLTVT.

This sequence joins TRBV6-4 and TRBJ2-6. The CDR3 covers 16 residues. Germline values: CDR1 MRHNA, CDR2 SNTAGT. The CDR3 sequence: CASSDGHHSGANVLTF.